This TCR beta chain was recorded in a study of blood T cell repertoires in COVID-19. As for the study in general: Collection of acute and convalescent COVID-19 samples took place in the United States, Italy and Spain.

In the original processing: Reference gene primer amplification gave nucleated cell count estimates. Libraries were prepared by immunoSEQ multiplex PCR; TCRdb keeps only in-frame clonotypes and omits some of them. The DNA gave D and trimming, while V, J and clone size come from that table. This sample has under 130,000 clones, with about 75% found just once. The V and J ends lost 6 bases and 2 bases respectively, with 13 bases between them. Germline V lookup: CDR1 SQVTM, CDR2 ANQGSEA. The CDR3 is 13 amino acids. Source material: peripheral blood. This TCR came from a man older than 75 with acute or convalescent COVID-19. V and J are TRBV29-1 and TRBJ1-1; D gene uncertain. Written as DNA, the CDR3 is TGCAGCGTGCTAAGGAGCCGAAACACTGAAGCTTTCTTT. Protein sequence: CSVLRSRNTEAFF.